The clone carrying this T cell receptor beta chain appeared a single time. The sample comes from a study of T cell changes during pregnancy in multiple sclerosis. Using immunoSEQ multiplex PCR, the repertoire was profiled, and TCRdb retains in-frame clones only, with some absent. The sample holds 35,000 to 45,000 clones; 87% are singletons and the top ten take approximately 0.92%. Trimming at V came to 4 bases and at J to 2 bases, leaving 10 bases not matched to a gene. CDR1 and CDR2 (germline): SGHRS, YFSETQ. The CDR3 consists of 17 residues. The material sequenced was CD4+ T cells from peripheral blood mononuclear cells, taken after pregnancy. The gene calls are TRBV5-1 and TRBJ2-5; 11 bases fit TRBD2. The TCR comes from a female donor with multiple sclerosis, enrolled in a pregnancy study. Here the CDR3 DNA reads TGCGCCAGCAGCGGCATCCTAACTAGCGGGGGACAAGAGACCCAGTACTTC. Translating gives CASSGILTSGGQETQYF.